Shown below are 22 T cell receptor beta chains from a single sample sequenced in a study of blood T cell repertoires in COVID-19 (dated by TCRdb to between 2020 and 2021). Library prep was done by the immunoSEQ multiplex PCR assay. Sourced from immuneACCESS, this table was stored by TCRdb with only in-frame sequences that have V and J called. A share of the clones is absent; for the studies checked, an unresolved V gene accounts for under half, and the remainder has no known explanation. For this sample the table gives about 300,000 clones, of which 80% to 90% were detected only once. About 4.1% of the sample belongs to the ten largest clones. The sequenced material came from PBMCs or T cells enriched from blood (not recorded which). These receptors were collected from a young man who had recovered from COVID-19.

The gene calls are TRBV6-5 and TRBJ2-2, with D perhaps matching TRBD1 (5 bases). The CDR3 has 15 amino acids. Deletions cut 5 bases from V and 0 bases from J, with 10 bases between. Germline V gene lookup returns CDR1 MNHEY and CDR2 SVGAGI. Written as DNA, the CDR3 is TGTGCCAGCAGTATTGGGGCACCGAACACCGGGGAGCTGTTTTTT. Translating it yields CASSIGAPNTGELFF.

As DNA, the CDR3 is TGTGCCAGCAGCGTAGGCGCAGCGGGTGGGGACCATGAGCAGTTCTTC. Translated, it gives CASSVGAAGGDHEQFF. This rearrangement joins TRBV9 to TRBJ2-1; tentatively, D is TRBD2 (6 bases). V was cut by 0 bases and J by 8 bases, with 18 bases left in between. Per germline, CDR1 SGDLS and CDR2 YYNGEE. The CDR3 is 16 residues long.

The V gene is TRBV18, the J gene TRBJ2-2; D perhaps matches TRBD2 (5 bases). The CDR3 consists of 16 residues. From germline, CDR1 is KGHSH and CDR2 LQKENI. Trimming removed 6 bases at V and 3 bases at J, with 17 bases between. This CDR3 reads CASSRKSRGYTGELFF. CDR3 coding DNA: TGTGCCAGCTCCCGCAAATCCCGGGGATACACCGGGGAGCTGTTTTTT. The entire variable domain, with the rest obtained from reference TRBV18 and TRBJ2-2, is as follows: NAGVMQNPRHLVRRRGQEARLRCSPMKGHSHVYWYRQLPEEGLKFMVYLQKENIIDESGMPKERFSAEFPKEGPSILRIQQVVRGDSAAYFCASSRKSRGYTGELFFGEGSRLTVL.

The genes are TRBV5-1 and TRBJ2-7, with a possible D match to TRBD1 (5 bases). The CDR3 contains 12 residues. Trimming pared 4 bases from V and 8 bases from J, leaving 13 bases between. Germline V gene lookup returns CDR1 SGHRS and CDR2 YFSETQ. CDR3 sequence (DNA): TGCGCCAGCAGCCAAGACAGCCGGCAGCAGTACTTC. It specifies CASSQDSRQQYF.

The chain uses TRBV7-2 and TRBJ1-3, with TRBD1 as a possible D gene (6 bases). Between the trimmed V and J ends, which lost 5 bases and 4 bases, there was a span of 9 bases. Germline CDR1 SGHTA, CDR2 FQGNSA. The CDR3 consists of 13 residues. CDR3 sequence reads: CASSPGEGNTIYF. The CDR3, as DNA: TGTGCCAGCAGCCCAGGGGAAGGAAACACCATATATTTT.

The chain employs TRBV10-3 and TRBJ1-1, with 8 bases aligning to TRBD1. CDR1 and CDR2 (germline): ENHRY, SYGVKD. This CDR3 contains 12 residues. With V trimmed by 10 bases and J by 5 bases, 6 bases remained unmatched. The CDR3 reads CATGQGETEAFF. As DNA, the CDR3 is TGTGCCACCGGACAGGGCGAAACTGAAGCTTTCTTT.

The chain uses TRBV7-6 and TRBJ1-4; a weak D match, TRBD1 (5 bases). Looked up from germline, CDR1 is SGHVS and CDR2 is FNYEAQ. Trimming removed 5 bases at V and 0 bases at J, with 13 bases between. The CDR3 contains 16 residues. The CDR3, as DNA: TGTGCCAGCAGCCACCCCCCAGGGCCAACTAATGAAAAACTGTTTTTT. Translating gives CASSHPPGPTNEKLFF.

V is TRBV7-9 and J is TRBJ2-7, with 9 nucleotides matching TRBD1. The germline V gene has CDR1 SEHNR and CDR2 FQNEAQ (reference sequence). Losses at the gene ends were 5 bases for V and 1 base for J; bases not matched to a gene: 6. The CDR3 spans 15 residues. In nucleotides, the CDR3 is TGTGCCAGCAGCCGGCCGGGACAGGGATCCTACGAGCAGTACTTC. Its translation is CASSRPGQGSYEQYF.

The chain couples TRBV3-1 (or the pseudogene TRBV3-2) to TRBJ2-3, with 7 bases aligning to TRBD1. The germline V gene has CDR1 LGHDT and CDR2 YNNKEL (reference sequence). This CDR3 is built from 17 residues. With 5 bases clipped from V and 3 bases from J, the junction kept 14 bases outside the gene matches. The CDR3 nucleotides read TGTGCCAGCAGCGGGGGACCTCGGGGACAGCGGACAGATACGCAGTATTTT. This encodes CASSGGPRGQRTDTQYF.

The V and J genes are TRBV5-1 and TRBJ2-2, with TRBD1 as a possible D gene (7 bases). This CDR3 has 17 residues. Germline CDR1 and CDR2: SGHRS and YFSETQ. V lost 0 bases to trimming and J lost 4 bases, with 16 bases between them. The CDR3 nucleotides are TGCGCCAGCAGCTTGGCTTTCAGGGGGGCCGGCACCGGGGAGCTGTTTTTT. It specifies CASSLAFRGAGTGELFF. The full variable domain, its missing parts supplied by reference TRBV5-1 and TRBJ2-2, is KAGVTQTPRYLIKTRGQQVTLSCSPISGHRSVSWYQQTPGQGLQFLFEYFSETQRNKGNFPGRFSGRQFSNSRSEMNVSTLELGDSALYLCASSLAFRGAGTGELFFGEGSRLTVL.

V gene TRBV5-8 combines with J gene TRBJ2-7; 8 nucleotides agree with TRBD1. The CDR3 spans 14 residues. The V and J ends lost 4 bases and 2 bases, in that order; junction bases with no gene match: 5. Germline V gene data show CDR1 as SGHTS and CDR2 as YDEGEE. CDR3 in DNA: TGTGCCAGCAGCCCCGGGACAGGAACCTACGAGCAGTACTTC. Translation gives CASSPGTGTYEQYF. Using reference TRBV5-8 and TRBJ2-7 for the parts outside the CDR3, the full variable domain is EAGVTQSPTHLIKTRGQQATLRCSPISGHTSVYWYQQALGLGLQFLLWYDEGEERNRGNFPPRFSGRQFPNYSSELNVNALELEDSALYLCASSPGTGTYEQYFGPGTRLTVT.

This rearrangement joins TRBV25-1 to TRBJ1-6; D is ambiguous. CDR1 and CDR2 from the germline V gene are MGHDK and SYGVNS. The CDR3 totals 13 residues. V shed 4 bases and J shed 3 bases, with 4 bases lying between them. The CDR3 DNA reads TGTGCCAGCAGTGCTTACTATAATTCACCCCTCCACTTT. Residues: CASSAYYNSPLHF.

This clone appeared once. Here the CDR3 DNA reads TGTGCCAGCAGCCCTAGCCGGGGTTGGAACACTGAAGCTTTCTTT. Amino acid sequence: CASSPSRGWNTEAFF. The chain joins TRBV7-9 to TRBJ1-1; no reliable D call. The V and J ends lost 5 bases and 1 base respectively, with 14 bases between them. Germline-derived CDR1 and CDR2 are SEHNR and FQNEAQ (reference sequence). The CDR3 is 15 residues long.

The chain recombines TRBV18 with TRBJ1-1, with D perhaps matching TRBD1 (6 bases). CDR1 is KGHSH and CDR2 is LQKENI in the germline V gene. This CDR3 has 16 amino acids. The V gene lost 1 base and the J gene lost 1 base, with 13 bases spanning the gap. The CDR3 loop is CASSPHGGQENTEAFF. CDR3 nucleotide sequence: TGTGCCAGCTCACCACACGGGGGGCAAGAGAACACTGAAGCTTTCTTT.

The chain employs TRBV7-2 and TRBJ1-3; TRBD1 agrees at 7 bases. The CDR3 is 16 residues long. Per germline, CDR1 SGHTA and CDR2 FQGNSA. V shed 1 base, J shed 0 bases, and the junction held 3 bases outside the gene matches. CDR3 DNA sequence: TGTGCCAGCAGCTTAGGACAGGGATCCTCTGGAAACACCATATATTTT. It specifies CASSLGQGSSGNTIYF.

This chain joins TRBV21-1 and TRBJ1-3; TRBD1 was called by the table and not checked on the DNA. TRBV21-1 is a pseudogene segment. The CDR3 is made up of 19 amino acids. The CDR3 protein is CASSPIHRQEPSSGNTIYF. The CDR3 DNA is TGTGCCAGCAGCCCGATACATCGACAGGAACCTAGCTCTGGAAACACCATATATTTT.

The rearrangement joins TRBV7-8 to TRBJ1-1, with D tentatively TRBD1 (6 bases). Trimming took 6 bases from V and 3 from J, leaving 14 bases between them. This CDR3 is 14 amino acids long. Germline assignment: CDR1 SGHVS and CDR2 FQNEAQ. CDR3 coding DNA: TGTGCCAGCAGTTCGGCGGGGGCGGACACTGAAGCTTTCTTT. Protein: CASSSAGADTEAFF.

Here the CDR3 reads CAISGYYGYTF. CDR3 DNA: TGTGCCATTTCAGGCTACTATGGCTACACCTTC. The J gene is TRBJ1-2, the V gene TRBV19; D gene uncertain. With 10 bases removed from V and 3 bases from J, the gap between germline ends came to 9 bases. CDR1 is LNHDA, CDR2 SQIVND, per germline (reference sequence). The CDR3 sequence is 11 residues long.

This clone was found once. The V call is TRBV25-1, the J call TRBJ1-1; TRBD1 aligns across 7 bases. CDR3 size: 12 residues. CDR1 is MGHDK, CDR2 SYGVNS, per germline. With 4 bases clipped from V and 6 bases from J, the junction kept 2 bases outside the gene matches. The CDR3, as DNA: TGTGCCAGCAGTGGACAGGGCCCTGAAGCTTTCTTT. Translation gives CASSGQGPEAFF.

The table lists this clone with a few counts. The gene calls are TRBV3-1 (or the pseudogene TRBV3-2) and TRBJ1-2; 8 positions match TRBD1. Germline V CDR1 and CDR2: LGHDT, YNNKEL (reference sequence). The CDR3 is 14 amino acids. V gave up 3 bases and J gave up 4 bases; unmatched junction bases: 4. The CDR3, as DNA: TGTGCCAGCAGCCAGACAGGGGTTGGCTATGGCTACACCTTC. It yields the protein CASSQTGVGYGYTF.

The V and J genes are TRBV10-2 and TRBJ1-1, with a tentative D call TRBD1 (5 bases). This CDR3 contains 15 residues. Germline assignment: CDR1 WSHSY and CDR2 SAAADI. The V end lost 0 bases, the J end lost 1 base, and 9 bases lay between the germline ends. The DNA for the CDR3 is TGCGCCAGCAGTGAGTCTCGGACAACGAACACTGAAGCTTTCTTT. Protein sequence: CASSESRTTNTEAFF.

This sequence joins TRBV19 and TRBJ2-1; 9 nucleotides align to TRBD1. After removal of 6 bases from V and 7 bases from J, the junction contained 7 bases not matched to a gene. This CDR3 is built from 14 residues. Germline loops: CDR1 LNHDA, CDR2 SQIVND (reference sequence). The DNA for the CDR3 is TGTGCCAGTAGCACCGGACAGGGGATAAATGAGCAGTTCTTC. This encodes CASSTGQGINEQFF.